The 28 T cell receptor beta chains below all came from one sample that was sequenced in a study of cytomegalovirus exposure and HLA in healthy donors. PCR primers comprised 60 Vbeta and 13 Jbeta primers. Clones were read by immunoSEQ multiplex PCR, and TCRdb kept only the in-frame ones, dropping some. The table records around 150,000 clones, 55% to 70% of them present only once. The sample was PBMCs. The receptors shown here come from a woman aged 60-75 years in good health and CMV-seropositive.

To note about this clone: The sample has other DNA sequences that encode this CDR3 too. V and J are TRBV6-5 and TRBJ1-2; D may be TRBD1 (5 bases). This CDR3 spans 12 amino acids. Trimming stripped 6 bases from V and 7 bases from J, with 12 bases between. Looked up from germline, CDR1 is MNHEY and CDR2 is SVGAGI. The CDR3 is CASSSAQGGYTF. Written as DNA, the CDR3 is TGTGCCAGCAGCAGCGCCCAGGGTGGCTACACCTTC.

This clone was detected once. CDR3 in amino acids: CASRRLASSYNEQFF. CDR3 sequence (DNA): TGTGCCAGCAGAAGACTAGCGAGCTCCTACAATGAGCAGTTCTTC. The rearrangement links TRBV6-5 to TRBJ2-1; 8 bases agree with TRBD2. From germline, CDR1 is MNHEY and CDR2 SVGAGI. The CDR3 spans 15 residues. V lost 6 bases to trimming and J lost 0 bases; unmatched junction nucleotides: 4.

This clone has just a few counts. The rearrangement joins TRBV6-5 to TRBJ2-1; 9 nucleotides align to TRBD1. Germline loops: CDR1 MNHEY, CDR2 SVGAGI. The CDR3 extends over 15 amino acids. The V segment lost 5 bases and the J segment 6 bases; nucleotides outside the gene matches: 8. The CDR3 DNA reads as TGTGCCAGCAGTCCGGGACAGGGAGATCGCAATGAGCAGTTCTTC. Protein sequence: CASSPGQGDRNEQFF.

CDR3: CASSLQGDDEAFF. Written as DNA, the CDR3 is TGCGCCAGCAGCCTCCAGGGGGACGATGAAGCTTTCTTT. The chain has TRBV4-3 and TRBJ1-1, with 7 bases fitting TRBD1. The germline V gene has CDR1 LGHNA and CDR2 YSLEER. The CDR3 loop spans 13 amino acids. V shed 4 bases and J 7 bases; nucleotides not matched to a gene: 6.

Note on this clone: Because the CDR3's place on the DNA is in doubt, the DNA is left out and the CDR3 is given as listed by TCRdb. The chain joins TRBV21-1 to TRBJ2-5; TRBD2 is the table's D call, not checked against the DNA. TRBV21-1 is termed a pseudogene. Ends included, the CDR3 has 16 residues. CDR3 sequence: CASSSRVASGSETQYF.

The chain is built from TRBV18 and TRBJ1-2, with a tentative D call TRBD1 (5 bases). Trimming took off 3 bases at V and 4 bases at J, with 9 bases between the two ends. Germline-derived CDR1 and CDR2 are KGHSH and LQKENI. This CDR3 is built from 13 residues. In DNA, the CDR3 is TGTGCCAGCTCACCTCAGGGTCGCTATGGCTACACCTTC. Translating gives CASSPQGRYGYTF.

J is TRBJ1-1 and V is TRBV7-3; 8 bases match TRBD1. The CDR3 consists of 13 residues. Germline V gene data show CDR1 as SGHTA and CDR2 as FQGTGA. Unmatched junction bases numbered 1, after V lost 4 bases and J lost 3 bases. CDR3 amino acids: CASSWDRHTEAFF. The CDR3 DNA is TGTGCCAGCAGCTGGGACAGGCACACTGAAGCTTTCTTT. The full variable domain, its missing parts supplied by reference TRBV7-3 and TRBJ1-1, is GAGVSQTPSNKVTEKGKYVELRCDPISGHTALYWYRQSLGQGPEFLIYFQGTGAADDSGLPNDRFFAVRPEGSVSTLKIQRTERGDSAVYLCASSWDRHTEAFFGQGTRLTVV.

The chain couples TRBV28 to TRBJ1-2; D unclear. Germline assignment: CDR1 MDHEN and CDR2 SYDVKM. CDR3 length: 15 residues. Trimming stripped 5 bases from V and 4 bases from J, with 17 bases between. CDR3 bases: TGTGCCAGCAGTACACTCCCGACGGAGTTCTATGGCTACACCTTC. This sequence encodes CASSTLPTEFYGYTF.

This clone was observed a few times. The chain is built from TRBV7-2 and TRBJ2-7; tentative D call: TRBD1 (6 bases). The CDR3 length is 15 residues. Per germline, CDR1 SGHTA and CDR2 FQGNSA. Between the trimmed V and J ends, which lost 3 bases and 4 bases, there was a span of 16 bases. The CDR3 spells CASSFSWTVGYEQYF. CDR3 sequence (DNA): TGTGCCAGCAGCTTTAGTTGGACAGTTGGGTACGAGCAGTACTTC. The full variable domain, in which reference TRBV7-2 and TRBJ2-7 provide the parts outside the CDR3, is GAGVSQSPSNKVTEKGKDVELRCDPISGHTALYWYRQSLGQGLEFLIYFQGNSAPDKSGLPSDRFSAERTGGSVSTLTIQRTQQEDSAVYLCASSFSWTVGYEQYFGPGTRLTVT.

The chain has TRBV27 and TRBJ1-4, with D unresolved. The CDR3 spans 15 residues. In germline, CDR1 is MNHEY, CDR2 SMNVEV (reference sequence). V was pared by 5 bases and J by 3 bases, with 13 bases between. The CDR3 DNA follows: TGTGCCAGCAGTCCCCCCGGTCGAGCTAATGAAAAACTGTTTTTT. Translated, it gives CASSPPGRANEKLFF.

The chain joins TRBV30 to TRBJ1-5; a weak D match, TRBD1 (6 bases). Germline-derived CDR1 and CDR2 are GTSNPN and SVGIG (reference sequence). CDR3 length: 13 amino acids. V lost 2 bases to trimming and J lost 7 bases, with 12 bases between them. CDR3 coding DNA: TGTGCCTGGAGTTTTCAGGGGAACCAGCCCCAGCATTTT. Its protein is CAWSFQGNQPQHF.

This clone was counted between two and nine times. The V gene is TRBV2, the J gene TRBJ2-1; TRBD2 matches 8 bases. The CDR3 covers 15 residues. V shed 7 bases, J shed 4 bases, and the junction held 9 bases outside the gene matches. Germline CDR1 SNHLY, CDR2 FYNNEI. The CDR3 region is CASTRTTGGYNEQFF. The CDR3 nucleotides read TGTGCCAGCACCCGCACGACGGGAGGGTACAATGAGCAGTTCTTC.

This chain joins TRBV28 and TRBJ2-1, with D perhaps matching TRBD1 (6 bases). The V gene's germline CDR1 is MDHEN and CDR2 SYDVKM. The CDR3 is made up of 13 amino acids. Trimming shortened V by 6 bases and J by 4 bases, and 10 bases separated the two germline ends. The CDR3: CASRRTEYNEQFF. The CDR3 bases are TGTGCCAGCAGGCGGACAGAATACAATGAGCAGTTCTTC.

The chain joins TRBV9 to TRBJ2-1, with no clear D. There are 13 residues in the CDR3. Trimming left V 0 bases short and J 4 bases short, with 5 bases between. Germline lookup yields CDR1 SGDLS and CDR2 YYNGEE. In nucleotides, the CDR3 is TGTGCCAGCAGCGTAGCCCAATACAATGAGCAGTTCTTC. Encoded protein: CASSVAQYNEQFF. Looking up the rest from reference TRBV9 and TRBJ2-1 gives the full variable domain: DSGVTQTPKHLITATGQRVTLRCSPRSGDLSVYWYQQSLDQGLQFLIQYYNGEERAKGNILERFSAQQFPDLHSELNLSSLELGDSALYFCASSVAQYNEQFFGPGTRLTVL.

For the CDR3, the DNA is TGTGCCAGCAAAGGGGATCCAGCGGGAGGACCGAACACCGGGGAGCTGTTTTTT. The encoded protein is CASKGDPAGGPNTGELFF. J is TRBJ2-2 and V is TRBV27; 9 bases are shared with TRBD2. The CDR3 covers 18 residues. Germline V CDR1 and CDR2: MNHEY, SMNVEV (reference sequence). The V and J ends lost 7 bases and 0 bases, in that order; junction bases with no gene match: 12.

The CDR3 DNA sequence: TGTGCCAGCAGCTCCGGGACAGATATTTCCCTAGGGGAGACCCAGTACTTC. It specifies CASSSGTDISLGETQYF. This chain connects TRBV5-4 to TRBJ2-5, with 7 bases matching TRBD1. The CDR3 has 17 amino acids. The V and J ends lost 3 bases and 5 bases, in that order; junction bases with no gene match: 16. CDR1 and CDR2 (germline): SGHNT, YYREEE (reference sequence). The complete variable domain, with remaining parts taken from reference TRBV5-4 and TRBJ2-5, reads ETGVTQSPTHLIKTRGQQVTLRCSSQSGHNTVSWYQQALGQGPQFIFQYYREEENGRGNFPPRFSGLQFPNYSSELNVNALELDDSALYLCASSSGTDISLGETQYFGPGTRLLVL.

The chain has TRBV19 and TRBJ2-7; D is undetermined. Trimming removed 3 bases from V and 4 bases from J, with 10 bases in between. The CDR3 spans 13 residues. Germline CDR1 is LNHDA and CDR2 is SQIVND (reference sequence). CDR3 sequence (DNA): TGTGCCAGTAGTATCGGCGGATCATACGAGCAGTACTTC. It codes for CASSIGGSYEQYF.

This chain uses TRBV10-3 with TRBJ1-3; D is undetermined. Germline loops: CDR1 ENHRY, CDR2 SYGVKD. This CDR3 spans 15 amino acids. Trimming cost V 1 base and J 9 bases, with 16 bases left between them. The DNA for the CDR3 is TGTGCCATCAGTGAGTTGGGCAGCTCCGTTGGCACCATATATTTT. Amino acid sequence: CAISELGSSVGTIYF.

DNA of the CDR3: TGCGCCAGCAGGAGGGTGACAGGGGATGATACGCAGTATTTT. It specifies CASRRVTGDDTQYF. The chain links TRBV5-1 to TRBJ2-3; 8 nucleotides agree with TRBD1. The CDR3 is made up of 14 amino acids. V dropped 5 bases and J dropped 6; count of bases not matched to a gene: 8. Germline lookup yields CDR1 SGHRS and CDR2 YFSETQ.

The rearrangement joins TRBV28 to TRBJ2-5, with D possibly TRBD2 on 5 matching bases. The last part of the DNA fits TRBJ2-7 better; the J call may be wrong. Germline V CDR1 and CDR2: MDHEN, SYDVKM. The CDR3 totals 14 residues. CDR3 DNA sequence: TGTGCCAGCAGTCCCCCTGACGGGGTCTACGAGCAGTACTTC. As protein: CASSPPDGVYEQYF.

This chain links TRBV7-9 with TRBJ1-1; TRBD1 might be the D (6 bases). The germline gives CDR1 SEHNR, CDR2 FQNEAQ (reference sequence). V was pared by 4 bases and J by 7 bases, with 13 bases between. The CDR3 is 13 residues long. Here the CDR3 reads CASSSQSTGEAFF. DNA of the CDR3: TGTGCCAGCAGCTCGCAATCGACAGGTGAAGCTTTCTTT.

The chain combines TRBV23-1 with TRBJ2-7, with 7 bases matching TRBD1. TRBV23-1 is filed as an ORF, its function uncertain. The CDR3 contains 15 residues. J gave up 0 bases and V 2 bases, and 4 bases lay outside the gene matches. The CDR3 protein is CASSQLRDSSYEQYF. CDR3 coding DNA: TGCGCCAGCAGTCAACTCCGGGACAGCTCCTACGAGCAGTACTTC.

In regard to this clone: No DNA is shown, since the ends of the CDR3 on it are uncertain; the CDR3 is the one TCRdb lists. This sequence joins TRBV21-1 and TRBJ1-4. TRBV21-1 is a pseudogene locus. The CDR3 is 16 residues long, ends included. The CDR3 here is CASSKVVGEGNEKLFF.

J is TRBJ2-2 and V is TRBV30; 9 bases agree with TRBD1. The ends lost 2 bases at V and 6 bases at J; junction bases unmatched: 10. Germline V gene data show CDR1 as GTSNPN and CDR2 as SVGIG (reference sequence). The CDR3 consists of 16 residues. The CDR3 protein is CAWSTGQGGRAGELFF. The CDR3 DNA is TGTGCCTGGAGTACGGGACAGGGTGGTAGGGCCGGGGAGCTGTTTTTT.

The CDR3 bases are TGTGCCAGCACCATCAGGGTTGGCAATCAGCCCCAGCATTTT. This translates into CASTIRVGNQPQHF. The genes are TRBV28 and TRBJ1-5; the D gene is possibly TRBD1 (5 bases). Between the trimmed V and J ends, which lost 7 bases and 2 bases, there was a span of 12 bases. CDR3 length equals 14 residues. CDR1 and CDR2 (germline): MDHEN, SYDVKM. The complete variable domain, with remaining parts taken from reference TRBV28 and TRBJ1-5, reads DVKVTQSSRYLVKRTGEKVFLECVQDMDHENMFWYRQDPGLGLRLIYFSYDVKMKEKGDIPEGYSVSREKKERFSLILESASTNQTSMYLCASTIRVGNQPQHFGDGTRLSIL.

This clone appeared once. This rearrangement joins TRBV2 to TRBJ1-1; tentatively, D is TRBD1 (5 bases). Germline V gives CDR1 SNHLY, CDR2 FYNNEI. The CDR3 has 17 residues. Between the trimmed V and J ends, which lost 7 bases and 10 bases, there was a span of 31 bases. As DNA, the CDR3 is TGTGCCAGCACGGGTGGGGGAGGTTTAGCGTCCGCCCGGCGAGCTTTCTTT. Amino acids: CASTGGGGLASARRAFF.

The V gene is TRBV28, the J gene TRBJ1-2; 7 bases line up with TRBD1. V shed 10 bases, J shed 0 bases, and the junction held 8 bases outside the gene matches. Per the germline V gene, CDR1 is MDHEN and CDR2 is SYDVKM. The length of the CDR3 is 14 residues. In nucleotides, the CDR3 is TGTGCCACCAGGGGGGACTCTACTAACTATGGCTACACCTTC. It specifies CATRGDSTNYGYTF.

J is TRBJ2-3 and V is TRBV28; D perhaps matches TRBD2 (6 bases). This CDR3 spans 12 amino acids. CDR1 and CDR2 (germline): MDHEN, SYDVKM. V lost 7 bases and J lost 3, with 8 bases in between. The CDR3 is CASIGRTDTQYF. CDR3 nucleotide sequence: TGTGCCAGCATCGGGAGAACAGATACGCAGTATTTT.